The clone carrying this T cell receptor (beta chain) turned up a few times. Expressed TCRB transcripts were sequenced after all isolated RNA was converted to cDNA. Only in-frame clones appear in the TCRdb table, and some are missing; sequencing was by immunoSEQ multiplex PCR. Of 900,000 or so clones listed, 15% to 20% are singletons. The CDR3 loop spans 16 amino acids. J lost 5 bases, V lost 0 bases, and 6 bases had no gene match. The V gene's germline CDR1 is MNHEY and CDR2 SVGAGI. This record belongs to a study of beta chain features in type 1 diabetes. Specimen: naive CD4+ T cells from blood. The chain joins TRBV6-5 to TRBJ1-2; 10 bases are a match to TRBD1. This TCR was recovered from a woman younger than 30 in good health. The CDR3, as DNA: TGTGCCAGCAGTTACTCGGGACAGGGGACGGGGTATGGCTACACCTTC. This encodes CASSYSGQGTGYGYTF.